Shown below are 20 T cell receptor beta chains from a single sample sequenced in a study of blood T cell repertoires in COVID-19. The repertoire was sequenced with immunoSEQ multiplex PCR; TCRdb's copy has only in-frame clones and lacks some. The data show 110,000 or so clones, approximately 80% seen once. The sequenced sample was peripheral blood. The receptors come from a man aged 70-80 years with acute or convalescent COVID-19.

The chain combines TRBV4-1 with TRBJ1-5, with 10 bases fitting TRBD1. The J segment lost 4 bases and the V segment lost 1 base, leaving 7 bases of the junction unmatched. This CDR3 is built from 17 residues. The germline V gene has CDR1 MGHRA and CDR2 YSYEKL. This chain's CDR3 is CASSQVQTGGPNQPQHF. The CDR3 nucleotides are TGCGCCAGCAGCCAAGTTCAGACAGGGGGCCCAAATCAGCCCCAGCATTTT.

The J gene is TRBJ2-7, the V gene TRBV15, with a tentative D call TRBD1 (5 bases). This CDR3 is 15 amino acids long. V gave up 8 bases and J gave up 4 bases, with 21 bases separating them. Germline V lookup: CDR1 LNHNV, CDR2 YYDKDF (reference sequence). The CDR3 loop reads CATSPPGASQYEQYF. CDR3 DNA: TGTGCCACCTCCCCTCCTGGGGCCTCCCAATACGAGCAGTACTTC.

This rearrangement joins TRBV6-6 to TRBJ2-3; the D gene is possibly TRBD2 (6 bases). Germline V gives CDR1 MNHNY, CDR2 SVGAGI (reference sequence). V was pared by 5 bases and J by 0 bases, with 21 bases between. This CDR3 has 18 amino acids. The CDR3 DNA reads TGTGCCAGCAGTCTCCCGAGAAGTCCGGGACTTAGCACAGATACGCAGTATTTT. Its translation is CASSLPRSPGLSTDTQYF.

This clone occurred once. The chain uses TRBV2 and TRBJ1-6; D is unclear. CDR1 is SNHLY, CDR2 FYNNEI, per germline. With 3 bases removed from V and 9 bases from J, the gap between germline ends came to 12 bases. The CDR3 runs 14 residues. CDR3 in amino acids: CASSDVPVTSPLHF. CDR3 nucleotides: TGTGCCAGCAGTGATGTTCCGGTCACTTCACCCCTCCACTTT.

This chain joins TRBV18 and TRBJ2-1, with D perhaps matching TRBD1 (6 bases). Trimming stripped 1 base from V and 5 bases from J, with 15 bases between. The germline V gene encodes CDR1 KGHSH and CDR2 LQKENI. This CDR3 region has 16 residues. The CDR3: CASSPRYTGPDNEQFF. CDR3 DNA: TGTGCCAGCTCACCACGTTACACAGGGCCCGACAATGAGCAGTTCTTC.

The rearrangement uses TRBV27 and TRBJ2-2; no firm D call. V shed 10 bases and J shed 5 bases, with 11 bases lying between them. The V gene's germline CDR1 is MNHEY and CDR2 SMNVEV (reference sequence). The CDR3 spans 12 residues. The CDR3 loop reads CANSIGTGELFF. The CDR3 DNA reads TGTGCCAACTCCATCGGGACCGGGGAGCTGTTTTTT.

This clone was picked up a small number of times. This chain connects TRBV7-9 to TRBJ2-5; tentative D call: TRBD2 (7 bases). The length of the CDR3 is 17 residues. The germline CDR1 and CDR2 sequences are SEHNR and FQNEAQ (reference sequence). Trimming cost V 5 bases and J 0 bases, with 19 bases left between them. The chain's CDR3 is CASSPTGGRLDQETQYF. The CDR3 DNA reads as TGTGCCAGCAGCCCGACGGGGGGCAGGTTGGACCAAGAGACCCAGTACTTC.

At least ten counts were recorded for this clone. The V and J genes are TRBV6-5 and TRBJ1-2; D possibly corresponds to TRBD1 (5 bases). Trimming removed 0 bases from V and 2 bases from J, with 10 bases in between. Per the germline V gene, CDR1 is MNHEY and CDR2 is SVGAGI. The CDR3 runs 15 residues. The CDR3 spells CASSYSQGRNYGYTF. DNA for the CDR3: TGTGCCAGCAGTTACTCGCAGGGCCGGAACTATGGCTACACCTTC.

The genes are TRBV6-6 and TRBJ2-7; possibly TRBD2 for D (6 bases). Germline CDR1 and CDR2: MNHNY and SVGAGI (reference sequence). Trimming stripped 10 bases from V and 5 bases from J, with 21 bases between. The CDR3 spans 14 residues. CDR3 amino acids: CATQTEWRAHEQYF. DNA of the CDR3: TGTGCCACCCAGACCGAGTGGAGGGCTCACGAGCAGTACTTC.

V usage is TRBV2 and J usage is TRBJ2-5; D is ambiguous. Trimming pared 11 bases from V and 5 bases from J, leaving 12 bases between. CDR1 is SNHLY and CDR2 is FYNNEI in the germline V gene. CDR3 length equals 11 residues. The CDR3 nucleotides are TGTGCCTGGCTAGTTCGGGAGACCCAGTACTTC. It yields the protein CAWLVRETQYF.

This chain connects TRBV12-3 or TRBV12-4 to TRBJ1-1; 10 bases line up with TRBD1. This CDR3 is built from 13 residues. J lost 7 bases, V lost 5 bases, and 4 bases had no gene match. In nucleotides, the CDR3 is TGTGCCAGCAGTAGACAGGGGGCGGGTGAAGCTTTCTTT. It is translated as CASSRQGAGEAFF.

The V call is TRBV27, the J call TRBJ2-3; the D gene is possibly TRBD2 (6 bases). Trimming took 5 bases from V and 2 from J, leaving 17 bases between them. This CDR3 has 16 residues. Germline V gene sequence: CDR1 MNHEY, CDR2 SMNVEV (reference sequence). CDR3 DNA sequence: TGTGCCAGCAGTCCCCTAAGCGGGCGCTACACAGATACGCAGTATTTT. It yields the protein CASSPLSGRYTDTQYF.

There are a few counts of this clone. CDR3: CASRVHGGGPYEQYF. The CDR3 region has the DNA TGTGCCAGCAGAGTTCACGGGGGAGGTCCCTACGAGCAGTACTTC. This chain connects TRBV7-8 to TRBJ2-7; D might be TRBD2 (6 bases). V was trimmed by 6 bases and J by 2 bases, leaving 17 bases between them. Per the germline V gene, CDR1 is SGHVS and CDR2 is FQNEAQ. CDR3 length: 15 amino acids.

V gene TRBV6-5 combines with J gene TRBJ1-2, with 10 bases that match TRBD1. V shed 5 bases, J shed 5 bases, and the junction held 8 bases outside the gene matches. Germline V lookup: CDR1 MNHEY, CDR2 SVGAGI. There are 15 residues in the CDR3. CDR3 sequence reads: CASSRGQGSGYGYTF. DNA of the CDR3: TGTGCCAGCAGTAGGGGACAGGGGTCCGGTTATGGCTACACCTTC.

This chain uses TRBV7-2 with TRBJ1-3; D not certain. Germline values: CDR1 SGHTA, CDR2 FQGNSA. With 3 bases removed from V and 0 bases from J, the gap between germline ends came to 9 bases. This CDR3 contains 15 residues. Here the CDR3 reads CASSFTVNSGNTIYF. CDR3 in DNA: TGTGCCAGCAGCTTTACGGTAAACTCTGGAAACACCATATATTTT.

The rearrangement uses TRBV7-9 and TRBJ1-1, with TRBD1 as a possible D gene (5 bases). This CDR3 has 15 residues. Germline CDR1 SEHNR, CDR2 FQNEAQ (reference sequence). With 3 bases removed from V and 0 bases from J, the gap between germline ends came to 11 bases. The CDR3 sequence is CASSFGGGMNTEAFF. The DNA of the CDR3 is TGTGCCAGCAGCTTTGGGGGAGGTATGAACACTGAAGCTTTCTTT.

J is TRBJ1-5 and V is TRBV6-2 or TRBV6-3; the D gene is possibly TRBD1 (6 bases). The germline CDR1 and CDR2 sequences are MNHEY and SVGEGT. The germline V and J ends were trimmed by 5 bases and 6 bases, with 14 bases remaining between them. CDR3 length: 14 amino acids. The CDR3 sequence is CASSQVLQGQPQHF. CDR3 sequence (DNA): TGTGCCAGCAGTCAGGTACTACAGGGTCAGCCCCAGCATTTT.

This chain connects TRBV18 to TRBJ2-5; 8 bases fit TRBD1. CDR1 is KGHSH, CDR2 LQKENI, per germline. The CDR3 spans 14 residues. V lost 3 bases, J lost 7 bases, and 7 bases stayed unmatched. CDR3 loop: CASSPGQDGGTQYF. DNA of the CDR3: TGTGCCAGCTCACCGGGACAGGACGGTGGGACCCAGTACTTC. The full variable domain, in which reference TRBV18 and TRBJ2-5 provide the parts outside the CDR3, is NAGVMQNPRHLVRRRGQEARLRCSPMKGHSHVYWYRQLPEEGLKFMVYLQKENIIDESGMPKERFSAEFPKEGPSILRIQQVVRGDSAAYFCASSPGQDGGTQYFGPGTRLLVL.

This chain connects TRBV6-5 to TRBJ1-2; weak D call: TRBD1 (5 bases). The germline CDR1 and CDR2 sequences are MNHEY and SVGAGI. Trimming shortened V by 0 bases and J by 2 bases, and 10 bases separated the two germline ends. The CDR3 is 15 amino acids. The CDR3 loop is CASSYSLGGNYGYTF. Written as DNA, the CDR3 is TGTGCCAGCAGTTACTCCCTCGGGGGGAACTATGGCTACACCTTC.

The chain has TRBV16 and TRBJ2-1; TRBD2 is a possible D gene (6 bases). Germline CDR1 is KGHSY and CDR2 is FQNENV. V was trimmed by 4 bases and J by 9 bases, leaving 16 bases between them. CDR3 length equals 14 residues. CDR3 loop: CASSRRTKRGEQFF. The CDR3 DNA is TGTGCCAGCAGCCGACGGACTAAACGAGGTGAGCAGTTCTTC.